The rows below give T cell receptor beta chains drawn from one sample of a study of shared clonotypes between healthy human individuals. Sequenced by immunoSEQ multiplex PCR; TCRdb stores in-frame clones only, minus some. The table lists millions of clones, around 96% of them singletons, with roughly 1% in the top ten. The sequencing sample was made of naive CD8+ T cells sorted from blood. The source of these receptors is a man aged 18 to 35 in good health. CDR3s include the opening cysteine and the closing phenylalanine or tryptophan. D genes are given only for firm matches. For some rows the clone size is stated as once, few or many, or as a class when expanded; others skip it.

J gene	clone size	D gene	V gene	CDR3 protein	CDR3 DNA
TRBJ2-2	.	.	TRBV6-4	CASSDRTHNTGELFF	TGTGCCAGCAGTGACAGGACACATAACACCGGGGAGCTGTTTTTT
TRBJ1-4	.	.	TRBV9	CASSSDSAHEKLFF	TGTGCCAGCAGCTCGGACAGCGCTCATGAAAAACTGTTTTTT
TRBJ1-3	.	.	TRBV5-6	CASSLPLGGGGNTIYF	TGTGCCAGCAGCTTGCCCCTTGGGGGGGGCGGAAACACCATATATTTT
TRBJ1-5	.	TRBD1	TRBV27	CASSPSTGESNQPQHF	TGTGCCAGCAGTCCATCGACAGGGGAAAGCAATCAGCCCCAGCATTTT
TRBJ2-7	.	TRBD1	TRBV28	CASSGQGLSGEQYF	TGTGCCAGCAGTGGACAGGGGCTCTCGGGGGAGCAGTACTTC
TRBJ2-2	.	.	TRBV7-7	CASTPPGAGELFF	TGTGCTAGCACCCCCCCAGGGGCCGGGGAGCTGTTTTTT
TRBJ2-1	.	.	TRBV6-5	CASSPSDVHNEQFF	TGTGCCAGCAGTCCCTCGGACGTACACAATGAGCAGTTCTTC
TRBJ2-1	.	TRBD1	TRBV27	CASSPFPGQGTAYNEQFF	TGTGCCAGCAGTCCATTCCCGGGACAGGGGACGGCCTACAATGAGCAGTTCTTC
TRBJ2-7	.	.	TRBV6-5	CASSYGGDISYEQYF	TGTGCCAGCAGTTACGGCGGGGACATCTCCTACGAGCAGTACTTC
TRBJ1-1	.	TRBD1	TRBV6-5	CASTGQVNTEAFF	TGTGCCAGCACCGGACAGGTGAACACTGAAGCTTTCTTT
TRBJ1-5	.	.	TRBV28	CASSLSDQPQHF	TGTGCCAGCAGTTTATCTGATCAGCCCCAGCATTTT
TRBJ1-6	.	TRBD1	TRBV5-4	CASSLAGTGEGSPLHF	TGTGCCAGCAGCTTGGCGGGGACAGGGGAAGGATCACCCCTCCACTTT
TRBJ2-1	.	.	TRBV7-9	CASSLVSVNEQFF	TGTGCCAGCAGCTTAGTTAGCGTCAACGAGCAGTTCTTC
TRBJ2-7	once	.	TRBV7-2	CASRDIPHDEQYF	TGTGCCAGCAGGGACATTCCCCACGACGAGCAGTACTTC
TRBJ2-2	.	.	TRBV25-1	CASSAGELFF	TGTGCCAGCAGTGCCGGGGAGCTGTTTTTT
TRBJ2-7	.	TRBD2	TRBV19	CASSTLAGGTYEQYF	TGTGCCAGTAGTACACTAGCGGGGGGGACCTACGAGCAGTACTTC
TRBJ2-1	.	.	TRBV7-6	CASSPGLALDEQFF	TGTGCCAGCAGCCCCGGGCTCGCCCTTGATGAGCAGTTCTTC
TRBJ2-7	.	TRBD1	TRBV29-1	CSVEGGTGTYEQYF	TGCAGCGTTGAAGGGGGGACAGGAACCTACGAGCAGTACTTC
TRBJ2-2	.	.	TRBV7-9	CASEGTGELFF	TGTGCCAGCGAGGGCACCGGGGAGCTGTTTTTT
TRBJ2-7	.	TRBD2	TRBV6-5	CASSYSTSGDEQYF	TGTGCCAGCAGTTACTCTACTAGCGGGGACGAGCAGTACTTC
TRBJ1-6	once	TRBD1	TRBV2	CASNGQGIPSYNSPLHF	TGTGCCAGCAACGGACAGGGGATCCCCTCCTATAATTCACCCCTCCACTTT
TRBJ2-7	once	TRBD2	TRBV6-5	CASSSTSGRWPYEQYF	TGTGCCAGCAGTTCGACTAGCGGGAGGTGGCCCTACGAGCAGTACTTC
TRBJ1-1	.	.	TRBV12-5	CASVPPLGGKAEAFF	TGTGCTAGTGTCCCCCCCTTGGGGGGAAAGGCTGAAGCTTTCTTT
TRBJ2-5	.	TRBD2	TRBV2	CASSEVDAGPGLAGTFKRTQYF	TGTGCCAGCAGTGAAGTAGATGCCGGTCCGGGACTAGCGGGGACTTTCAAGAGAACCCAGTACTTC
TRBJ2-2	.	TRBD2	TRBV10-1	CASSDPRREGGTGELFF	TGCGCCAGCAGTGACCCGCGGCGGGAGGGAGGCACCGGGGAGCTGTTTTTT
TRBJ1-1	.	.	TRBV2	CASSDWDPATEAFF	TGTGCCAGCAGTGATTGGGACCCCGCCACTGAAGCTTTCTTT
TRBJ2-2	.	TRBD1	TRBV6-1	CASSEFEGAPTGELFF	TGTGCCAGCAGTGAATTTGAGGGGGCGCCCACCGGGGAGCTGTTTTTT
TRBJ1-6	few	.	TRBV6-1	CASSESVDLGLSPLHF	TGTGCCAGCAGTGAATCGGTTGATCTCGGCCTTTCACCCCTCCACTTT
TRBJ1-2	.	.	TRBV19	CASIAGYGYTF	TGTGCCAGTATAGCTGGCTATGGCTACACCTTC
TRBJ2-7	.	.	TRBV9	CASSLTEASYEQYF	TGTGCCAGCAGTCTTACTGAAGCCTCCTACGAGCAGTACTTC
TRBJ2-2	.	TRBD2	TRBV5-4	CASSSGLAGAYAGELFF	TGTGCCAGCAGTTCCGGACTAGCGGGGGCGTACGCCGGGGAGCTGTTTTTT
TRBJ1-2	.	.	TRBV7-9	CASSSAGSDYGYTF	TGTGCCAGCAGCTCTGCAGGGTCGGACTATGGCTACACCTTC
TRBJ1-1	.	TRBD1	TRBV25-1	CASSELGTGLTEAFF	TGTGCCAGCAGTGAGCTCGGGACAGGCCTCACTGAAGCTTTCTTT
TRBJ1-6	once	.	TRBV27	CASSLQSSYNSPLHF	TGTGCCAGCAGTTTACAGAGCTCCTATAATTCACCCCTCCACTTT
TRBJ1-2	.	TRBD1	TRBV28	CASRPGQGYYGYTF	TGTGCCAGCAGACCGGGACAGGGGTACTATGGCTACACCTTC
TRBJ2-7	.	TRBD2	TRBV7-8	CASSLGAAGVLYEQYF	TGTGCCAGCAGCTTAGGGGCGGCGGGAGTTCTCTACGAGCAGTACTTC
TRBJ2-1	.	.	TRBV7-9	CASSLASRSEQFF	TGTGCCAGCAGCTTAGCGTCTCGGAGTGAGCAGTTCTTC
TRBJ1-2	.	.	TRBV7-8	CASSLVAGPNYGYTF	TGTGCCAGCAGCTTAGTGGCAGGCCCAAACTATGGCTACACCTTC
TRBJ2-1	.	.	TRBV11-2	CASSLFPRGSEQFF	TGTGCCAGCAGCTTATTCCCTAGGGGGAGTGAGCAGTTCTTC
TRBJ2-7	.	.	TRBV4-3	CASSQEWALYEQYF	TGCGCCAGCAGCCAAGAATGGGCCCTTTACGAGCAGTACTTC
TRBJ2-7	.	.	TRBV11-3	CASSRGRGPTYEQYF	TGTGCCAGCAGCCGAGGCAGGGGCCCGACCTACGAGCAGTACTTC
TRBJ2-1	.	TRBD2	TRBV7-9	CASSLEAGVDEQFF	TGTGCCAGCAGCTTAGAAGCGGGAGTAGATGAGCAGTTCTTC
TRBJ2-2	.	.	TRBV27	CASSPSVGATGELFF	TGTGCCAGCAGTCCTTCTGTGGGCGCCACCGGGGAGCTGTTTTTT
TRBJ2-1	.	TRBD1	TRBV19	CASSQGQGIYEQFF	TGTGCCAGTAGTCAGGGACAGGGGATATATGAGCAGTTCTTC
TRBJ1-1	.	.	TRBV4-1	CASAGQGTEAFF	TGCGCCAGCGCCGGCCAGGGCACTGAAGCTTTCTTT
TRBJ2-7	.	TRBD1	TRBV5-4	CASSIRDRTYEQYF	TGTGCCAGCAGCATCCGGGACAGAACCTACGAGCAGTACTTC
TRBJ2-7	.	.	TRBV11-2	CASSGTSYEQYF	TGTGCCAGCAGCGGAACCTCCTACGAGCAGTACTTC
TRBJ1-1	.	.	TRBV6-1	CASGSGLMNTEAFF	TGTGCCAGCGGTTCTGGGCTCATGAACACTGAAGCTTTCTTT